This TCR beta chain was profiled in a study of blood T cell repertoires in COVID-19. The CDR3 consists of 16 residues. V lost 4 bases and J lost 7; bases outside the gene matches: 10. Germline assignment: CDR1 SGHTA and CDR2 FQGNSA. Original data processing: Reference gene primer amplification gave nucleated cell count estimates. Using immunoSEQ multiplex PCR, the repertoire was profiled, and TCRdb retains in-frame clones only, with some absent. The V and J calls and clone size are taken from that table; D and trimming were inferred from the DNA. Found here are over 45,000 clones, around 80% of them singletons; the top ten hold approximately 54%.

This chain links TRBV7-2 with TRBJ2-1, with 10 bases lining up with TRBD1. The sample consisted of peripheral blood. The source of this sequence is a man in his 70s with acute or convalescent COVID-19. In DNA form, the CDR3 reads TGTGCCAGCAGCTCGAAGACAGGGGGCTCCAGAAATGAGCAGTTCTTC. Amino acid sequence: CASSSKTGGSRNEQFF.